This passage covers 29 T cell receptor beta chains from one sample sequenced in a study of response to subunit inactivated influenza vaccine. TCRdb reprocessed the RT-PCR reads via MiXCR and lists one record per CDR3 protein. The sample lists roughly 500,000 distinct CDR3 sequences, 16% occurring once. The material sequenced was CD4+ T cells sorted from PBMCs, taken roughly 24 months after vaccination. These receptors all come from a man aged 50 to 69 who received an inactivated influenza vaccine.

This clonotype showed up just a few times. The chain is built from TRBV10-3 and TRBJ2-5, with D unclear. V shed 6 bases and J shed 4 bases, with 15 bases lying between them. CDR1 is ENHRY and CDR2 is SYGVKD in the germline V gene. This CDR3 comprises 14 residues. This CDR3 reads CAISPIYQRETQYF. The CDR3 DNA sequence: TGTGCCATCAGCCCGATTTACCAAAGAGAGACCCAGTACTTC.

The J gene is TRBJ2-4, the V gene TRBV29-1; weak D call: TRBD1 (5 bases). The germline CDR1 and CDR2 sequences are SQVTM and ANQGSEA. This CDR3 is built from 13 residues. Trimming took 4 bases from V and 3 from J, leaving 10 bases between them. CDR3 bases: TGCAGCGTTGTGGGGCAGCTCAAAAACATTCAGTACTTC. Amino acid sequence: CSVVGQLKNIQYF.

This clonotype has only a few counts. The V call is TRBV5-5, the J call TRBJ2-7; D possibly corresponds to TRBD1 (6 bases). Trimming left V 4 bases short and J 2 bases short, with 16 bases between. CDR1 and CDR2 (germline): SGHKS, YYEKEE (reference sequence). CDR3 size: 15 residues. This CDR3 is CASSRITGIPYEQYF. CDR3 nucleotide sequence: TGTGCCAGCAGCCGAATTACAGGGATTCCCTACGAGCAGTACTTC.

The V call is TRBV3-1, the J call TRBJ2-2; D remains ambiguous. The ends were cut back, 2 bases at V and 3 bases at J, with 1 base in the middle. This CDR3 has 12 amino acids. Germline V gene data show CDR1 as LGHDT and CDR2 as YNNKEL (reference sequence). For the CDR3, the DNA is TGTGCCAGCAGCCAACACACCGGGGAGCTGTTTTTT. Protein product: CASSQHTGELFF.

The V gene is TRBV7-8, the J gene TRBJ2-3; D may be TRBD1 or TRBD2 (5 bases each). This CDR3 contains 13 residues. Germline CDR1 reads SGHVS; CDR2 reads FQNEAQ. Trimming took off 5 bases at V and 6 bases at J, with 12 bases between the two ends. The CDR3 DNA is TGTGCCAGCAGCCGGGACCCCAGGGATACGCAGTATTTT. Translation gives CASSRDPRDTQYF. Complete variable domain (other parts from reference TRBV7-8 and TRBJ2-3): GAGVSQSPRYKVAKRGQDVALRCDPISGHVSLFWYQQALGQGPEFLTYFQNEAQLDKSGLPSDRFFAERPEGSVSTLKIQRTQQEDSAVYLCASSRDPRDTQYFGPGTRLTVL.

This clonotype was seen a handful of times. This sequence joins TRBV9 and TRBJ1-1; no clear D. The CDR3 has 17 residues. Trimming removed 0 bases from V and 6 bases from J, with 21 bases in between. CDR1 is SGDLS and CDR2 is YYNGEE in the germline V gene. The CDR3 DNA sequence: TGTGCCAGCAGCGTAGAAGTGATGGGCTCCAGCGAGTCTGAAGCTTTCTTT. This sequence encodes CASSVEVMGSSESEAFF.

V gene TRBV20-1 combines with J gene TRBJ2-1, with TRBD2 identical over 8 bases. Germline loops: CDR1 DFQATT, CDR2 SNEGSKA (reference sequence). This CDR3 region has 15 residues. The V gene end was trimmed by 0 bases and the J gene end by 4 bases; junction bases not matched to a gene: 5. The CDR3 nucleotides are TGCAGTGCTAGAGATGCCAGCGGGGGTTACAATGAGCAGTTCTTC. Translated, it gives CSARDASGGYNEQFF.

CDR3 protein: CASSLQQGANTEAFF. The CDR3 nucleotides are TGTGCCAGCAGCTTACAACAGGGGGCGAACACTGAAGCTTTCTTT. The chain couples TRBV7-9 to TRBJ1-1; 9 positions match TRBD1. CDR1 SEHNR and CDR2 FQNEAQ come from the germline V gene (reference sequence). The CDR3 contains 15 residues. The junction had 2 bases not matched to a gene; V was cut back by 2 bases and J by 1 base.

The sample holds many counts of this clonotype. One end of the junction varies from germline; a read error may be responsible. The gene calls are TRBV6-1 and TRBJ2-7; 7 nucleotides align to TRBD1. Germline V gene sequence: CDR1 MNHNS, CDR2 SASEGT. The CDR3 is 14 residues long. The CDR3 spells CASNEGGNGYEQYF. CDR3 coding DNA: TGTGCCAGCAATGAAGGGGGCAATGGTTACGAGCAGTACTTC.

This clonotype was picked up a small number of times. CDR3 in amino acids: CASSPTSGPDSYNEQFF. The CDR3 DNA reads TGCGCCAGCAGCCCGACTAGCGGGCCCGACTCCTACAATGAGCAGTTCTTC. The V call is TRBV5-1, the J call TRBJ2-1; 10 bases are shared with TRBD2. In germline, CDR1 is SGHRS, CDR2 YFSETQ. The CDR3 is 17 amino acids. V trimming: 4 bases; J trimming: 0 bases; junction bases outside the gene matches: 7.

The V gene is TRBV5-6, the J gene TRBJ2-7; perhaps D is TRBD1 or TRBD2 (5 bases each). The germline gives CDR1 SGHDT, CDR2 YYEEEE. This CDR3 is built from 15 residues. V lost 4 bases and J 3 bases, leaving 17 bases between the germline ends. CDR3 in DNA: TGTGCCAGCAGCCCGAGGGACCACCGCCGCTACGAGCAGTACTTC. It is translated as CASSPRDHRRYEQYF.

The chain is built from TRBV7-2 and TRBJ1-6, with TRBD1 as a possible D gene (5 bases). The V gene's germline CDR1 is SGHTA and CDR2 FQGNSA. The CDR3 extends over 16 amino acids. Between the trimmed V and J ends, which lost 2 bases and 6 bases, there was a span of 14 bases. This chain's CDR3 is CASSLRARGSNSPLHF. As DNA, the CDR3 is TGTGCCAGCAGCTTACGCGCCCGGGGGAGTAATTCACCCCTCCACTTT.

This clonotype was counted between two and nine times. This chain connects TRBV5-5 to TRBJ1-3; D is possibly TRBD1 (5 bases). The germline V gene encodes CDR1 SGHKS and CDR2 YYEKEE (reference sequence). Trimming took off 2 bases at V and 0 bases at J, with 18 bases between the two ends. This CDR3 contains 18 residues. CDR3 nucleotides: TGTGCCAGCAGCTTTCGGCGCCAGGGAGGACGCTCTGGAAACACCATATATTTT. This codes for CASSFRRQGGRSGNTIYF. The complete variable domain, with remaining parts taken from reference TRBV5-5 and TRBJ1-3, reads DAGVTQSPTHLIKTRGQQVTLRCSPISGHKSVSWYQQVLGQGPQFIFQYYEKEERGRGNFPDRFSARQFPNYSSELNVNALLLGDSALYLCASSFRRQGGRSGNTIYFGEGSWLTVV.

This clonotype was found many times. This rearrangement joins TRBV5-8 to TRBJ2-3, with 8 bases matching TRBD2. V was pared by 4 bases and J by 2 bases, with 6 bases of the junction left unmatched. This CDR3 spans 15 amino acids. Germline CDR1 SGHTS, CDR2 YDEGEE. The CDR3 DNA reads TGTGCCAGCAGCAGGCCGGGACTAGACACAGATACGCAGTATTTT. This sequence encodes CASSRPGLDTDTQYF.

In this sample, this clonotype turned up a few times. The V gene is TRBV24-1, the J gene TRBJ2-7; no clear D gene. Trimming cost V 4 bases and J 1 base, with 4 bases left between them. CDR1 KGHDR and CDR2 SFDVKD come from the germline V gene. This CDR3 comprises 12 residues. The CDR3: CATSDTSYEQYF. DNA for the CDR3: TGTGCCACCAGTGACACATCCTACGAGCAGTACTTC.

The sample holds a few counts of this clonotype. This rearrangement joins TRBV20-1 to TRBJ2-5, with D tentatively TRBD1 (5 bases). Germline CDR1 and CDR2: DFQATT and SNEGSKA (reference sequence). Trimming pared 3 bases from V and 6 bases from J, leaving 11 bases between. The length of the CDR3 is 12 residues. CDR3 region: CSASQGRKTQYF. CDR3 DNA: TGCAGTGCTAGCCAGGGTAGGAAGACCCAGTACTTC.

On this clonotype: Germline and junction disagree at one end, which may indicate a read error. This sequence joins TRBV5-6 and TRBJ2-4; D gene unclear. Per germline, CDR1 SGHDT and CDR2 YYEEEE. The CDR3 spans 14 residues. The CDR3 region is CAGSFLLAKNIQYF. CDR3 bases: TGTGCCGGCAGCTTCCTATTAGCCAAAAACATTCAGTACTTC.

The chain uses TRBV7-2 and TRBJ2-7, with 11 bases identical to TRBD1. Trimming removed 4 bases from V and 7 bases from J; junction bases left unmatched: 6. Per germline, CDR1 SGHTA and CDR2 FQGNSA. The CDR3 covers 14 residues. CDR3 protein: CASSSDRGPREQYF. For the CDR3, the DNA is TGTGCCAGCAGCTCGGACAGGGGGCCGAGAGAGCAGTACTTC. Drawing the rest from reference TRBV7-2 and TRBJ2-7, the complete variable domain is GAGVSQSPSNKVTEKGKDVELRCDPISGHTALYWYRQSLGQGLEFLIYFQGNSAPDKSGLPSDRFSAERTGGSVSTLTIQRTQQEDSAVYLCASSSDRGPREQYFGPGTRLTVT.

The CDR3 DNA reads as TGCGCCAGCAGTGAGGGCAGGGCAAGTCTAGAGCAGTTCTTC. This codes for CASSEGRASLEQFF. The J gene is TRBJ2-1, the V gene TRBV10-1; D might be TRBD1 (5 bases). CDR3 length: 14 amino acids. Germline CDR1 WNHNN, CDR2 SYGVQD (reference sequence). The ends were cut back, 2 bases at V and 10 bases at J, with 15 bases in the middle.

DNA of the CDR3: TGTGCCAGCAGTGGTTGGGTAGCGGGGCCCAGCACAGATACGCAGTATTTT. Translating gives CASSGWVAGPSTDTQYF. The chain links TRBV2 to TRBJ2-3; 8 nucleotides match TRBD2. The V gene end was trimmed by 4 bases and the J gene end by 0 bases; junction bases not matched to a gene: 9. Looked up from germline, CDR1 is SNHLY and CDR2 is FYNNEI. The CDR3 spans 17 residues.

This clonotype has more than one count but fewer than ten. The chain combines TRBV9 with TRBJ2-1; no firm D call. Trimming took 0 bases from V and 9 from J, leaving 16 bases between them. This CDR3 has 15 amino acids. Germline CDR1 SGDLS, CDR2 YYNGEE. CDR3 DNA sequence: TGTGCCAGCAGCGTAGGTTTCTCGGACGAAGGTGAGCAGTTCTTC. Amino acid sequence: CASSVGFSDEGEQFF.

The chain recombines TRBV6-6 with TRBJ2-7; no reliable D call. The CDR3 is made up of 13 amino acids. Germline values: CDR1 MNHNY, CDR2 SVGAGI (reference sequence). Trimming removed 2 bases from V and 2 bases from J, with 7 bases in between. CDR3: CASSYTNPYEQYF. CDR3 bases: TGTGCCAGCAGTTACACGAATCCCTACGAGCAGTACTTC.

This clonotype has a handful of counts. The chain has TRBV4-1 and TRBJ2-5; D is perhaps TRBD2 (6 bases). V was pared by 3 bases and J by 2 bases, with 10 bases between. This CDR3 spans 14 amino acids. From germline, CDR1 is MGHRA and CDR2 YSYEKL. This chain's CDR3 is CASSHYGLQETQYF. CDR3 nucleotides: TGCGCCAGCAGCCATTACGGACTACAAGAGACCCAGTACTTC.

This clonotype has only a few counts. This chain links TRBV6-5 with TRBJ1-4; D is perhaps TRBD1 (6 bases). In germline, CDR1 is MNHEY, CDR2 SVGAGI. Trimming took 3 bases from V and 7 from J, leaving 15 bases between them. The CDR3 contains 15 residues. This CDR3 is CASSYGGRRIEKLFF. The CDR3 DNA sequence: TGTGCCAGCAGTTATGGGGGGCGCCGTATTGAAAAACTGTTTTTT.

This clonotype appeared many times. The rearrangement joins TRBV7-7 to TRBJ2-5, with 8 nucleotides matching TRBD1. The trim removed 6 bases at V and 7 bases at J, leaving 13 bases unmatched. The CDR3 sequence is 15 residues long. The germline V gene encodes CDR1 SSHAT and CDR2 FNYEAQ (reference sequence). In nucleotides, the CDR3 is TGTGCCAGCAGTCTCGGACAGGGTAGTTTTGGGACCCAGTACTTC. This encodes CASSLGQGSFGTQYF.

This clonotype was observed a few times. This chain connects TRBV4-3 to TRBJ2-1; D remains ambiguous. Trimming pared 3 bases from V and 5 bases from J, leaving 8 bases between. The CDR3 spans 13 residues. Germline loops: CDR1 LGHNA, CDR2 YSLEER. DNA for the CDR3: TGCGCCAGCAGCCATAAAAGAGACAATGAGCAGTTCTTC. Its protein is CASSHKRDNEQFF.

This clonotype was seen repeatedly, ten times or more. This chain's CDR3 is CATSRDLGEEYNEQFF. The DNA for the CDR3 is TGTGCCACCAGCAGAGATTTGGGGGAGGAGTACAATGAGCAGTTCTTC. The chain combines TRBV15 with TRBJ2-1, with a possible D match to TRBD2 (6 bases). Trimming took 0 bases from V and 4 from J, leaving 13 bases between them. Germline V gene sequence: CDR1 LNHNV, CDR2 YYDKDF (reference sequence). The CDR3 covers 16 residues.

The V and J genes are TRBV6-2 or TRBV6-3 and TRBJ2-1; 7 bases are a match to TRBD2. The CDR3 loop spans 16 amino acids. Germline values: CDR1 MNHEY, CDR2 SVGEGT. The junction had 10 bases not matched to a gene; V was cut back by 8 bases and J by 0 bases. DNA of the CDR3: TGTGCCAGCGCCACACTAGCGAGAGGCTCCTACAATGAGCAGTTCTTC. Translation: CASATLARGSYNEQFF.

V and J are TRBV20-1 and TRBJ2-7; a possible D gene is TRBD2 (7 bases). CDR1 and CDR2 from the germline V gene are DFQATT and SNEGSKA (reference sequence). The CDR3 has 15 amino acids. Trimming took off 3 bases at V and 1 base at J, with 16 bases between the two ends. In nucleotides, the CDR3 is TGCAGTGCTAGTCCGAGGGGGGGCTGGTCCTACGAGCAGTACTTC. This encodes CSASPRGGWSYEQYF.